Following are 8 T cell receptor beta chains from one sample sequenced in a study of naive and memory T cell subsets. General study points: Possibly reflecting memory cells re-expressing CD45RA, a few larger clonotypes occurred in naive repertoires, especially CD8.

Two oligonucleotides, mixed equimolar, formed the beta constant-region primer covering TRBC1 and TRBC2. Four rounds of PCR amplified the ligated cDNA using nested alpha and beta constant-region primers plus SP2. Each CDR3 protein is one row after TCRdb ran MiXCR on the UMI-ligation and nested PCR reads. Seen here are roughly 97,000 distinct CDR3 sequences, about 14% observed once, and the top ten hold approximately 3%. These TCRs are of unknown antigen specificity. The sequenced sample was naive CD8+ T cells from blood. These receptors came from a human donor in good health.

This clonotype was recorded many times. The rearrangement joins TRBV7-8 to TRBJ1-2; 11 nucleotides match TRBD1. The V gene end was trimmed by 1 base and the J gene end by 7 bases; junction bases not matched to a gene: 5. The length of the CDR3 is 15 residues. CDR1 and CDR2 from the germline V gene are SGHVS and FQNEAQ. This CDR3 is CASSLGGTGGFGYTF. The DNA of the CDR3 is TGTGCCAGCAGCTTAGGAGGGACAGGGGGGTTTGGCTACACCTTC.

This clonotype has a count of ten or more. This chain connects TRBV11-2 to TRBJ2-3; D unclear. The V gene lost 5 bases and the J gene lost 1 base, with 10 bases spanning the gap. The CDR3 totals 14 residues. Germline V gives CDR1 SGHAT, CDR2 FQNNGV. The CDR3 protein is CASSPPEGTDTQYF. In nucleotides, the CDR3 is TGTGCCAGCAGCCCGCCAGAGGGCACAGATACGCAGTATTTT.

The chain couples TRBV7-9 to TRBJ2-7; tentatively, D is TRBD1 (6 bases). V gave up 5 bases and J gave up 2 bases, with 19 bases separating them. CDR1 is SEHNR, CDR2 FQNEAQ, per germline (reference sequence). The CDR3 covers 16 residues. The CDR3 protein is CASSGTGREPTYEQYF. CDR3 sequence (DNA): TGTGCCAGCAGCGGAACAGGGCGCGAGCCTACCTACGAGCAGTACTTC.

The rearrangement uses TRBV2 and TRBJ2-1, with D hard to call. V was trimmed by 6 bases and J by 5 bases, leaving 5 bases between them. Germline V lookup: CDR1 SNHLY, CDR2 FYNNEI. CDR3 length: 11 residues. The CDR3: CASRVHNEQFF. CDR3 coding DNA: TGTGCCAGCAGAGTCCACAATGAGCAGTTCTTC. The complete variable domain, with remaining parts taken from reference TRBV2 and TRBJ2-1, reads EPEVTQTPSHQVTQMGQEVILRCVPISNHLYFYWYRQILGQKVEFLVSFYNNEISEKSEIFDDQFSVERPDGSNFTLKIRSTKLEDSAMYFCASRVHNEQFFGPGTRLTVL.

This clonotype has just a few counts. CDR3 in DNA: TGTGCCTGGGAGGGGCAGGGGCCTGAAGCTTTCTTT. Amino acid sequence: CAWEGQGPEAFF. This chain uses TRBV30 with TRBJ1-1, with D perhaps matching TRBD1 (6 bases). The CDR3 extends over 12 amino acids. CDR1 and CDR2 (germline): GTSNPN, SVGIG (reference sequence). Trimming cost V 5 bases and J 6 bases, with 13 bases left between them.

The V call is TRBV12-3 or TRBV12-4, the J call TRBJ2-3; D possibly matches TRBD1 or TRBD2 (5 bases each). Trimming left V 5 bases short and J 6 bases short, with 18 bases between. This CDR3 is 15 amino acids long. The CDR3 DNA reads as TGTGCCAGCAGTAACCGGGACGCAGGCCCGGATACGCAGTATTTT. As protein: CASSNRDAGPDTQYF.

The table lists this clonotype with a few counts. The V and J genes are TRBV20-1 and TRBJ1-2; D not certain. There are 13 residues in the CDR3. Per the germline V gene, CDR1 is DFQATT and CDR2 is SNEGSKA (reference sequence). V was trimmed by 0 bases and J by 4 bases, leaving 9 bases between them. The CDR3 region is CSARDANTYGYTF. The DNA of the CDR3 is TGCAGTGCTAGAGACGCGAATACCTATGGCTACACCTTC.

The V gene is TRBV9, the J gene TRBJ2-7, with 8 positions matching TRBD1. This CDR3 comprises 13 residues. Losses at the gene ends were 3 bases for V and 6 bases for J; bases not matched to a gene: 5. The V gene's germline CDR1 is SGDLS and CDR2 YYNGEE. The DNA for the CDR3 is TGTGCCAGCAGCGAAGGACAGGGCAGCGAGCAGTACTTC. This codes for CASSEGQGSEQYF.